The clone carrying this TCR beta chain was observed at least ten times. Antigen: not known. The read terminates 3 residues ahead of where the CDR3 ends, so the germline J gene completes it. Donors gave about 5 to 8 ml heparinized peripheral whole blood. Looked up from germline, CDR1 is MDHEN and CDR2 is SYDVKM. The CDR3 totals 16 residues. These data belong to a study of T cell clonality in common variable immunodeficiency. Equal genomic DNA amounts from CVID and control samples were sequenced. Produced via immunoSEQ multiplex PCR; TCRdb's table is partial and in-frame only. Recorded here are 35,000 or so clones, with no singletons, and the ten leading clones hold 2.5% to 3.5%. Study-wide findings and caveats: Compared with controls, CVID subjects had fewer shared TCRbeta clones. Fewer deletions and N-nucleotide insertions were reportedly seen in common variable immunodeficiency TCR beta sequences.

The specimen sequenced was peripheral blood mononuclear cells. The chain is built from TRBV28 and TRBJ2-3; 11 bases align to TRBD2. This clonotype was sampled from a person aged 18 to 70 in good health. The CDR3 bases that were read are TGTGCCAGCAGTTTACCGGGACTAGCGGACCGCGGTCCG. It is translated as CASSLPGLADRGP. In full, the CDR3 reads CASSLPGLADRGPQYF.